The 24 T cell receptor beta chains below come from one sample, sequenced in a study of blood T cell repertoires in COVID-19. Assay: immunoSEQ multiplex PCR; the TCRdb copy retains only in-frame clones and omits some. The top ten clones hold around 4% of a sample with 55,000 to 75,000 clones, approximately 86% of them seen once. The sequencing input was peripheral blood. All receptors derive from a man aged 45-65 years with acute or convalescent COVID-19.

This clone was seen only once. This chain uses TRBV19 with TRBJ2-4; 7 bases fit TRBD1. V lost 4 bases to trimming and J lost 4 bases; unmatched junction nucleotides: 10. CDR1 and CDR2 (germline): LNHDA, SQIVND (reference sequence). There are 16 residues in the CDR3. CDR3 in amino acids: CASSSHSVGQKNIQYF. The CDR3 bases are TGTGCCAGTAGTAGCCATTCGGTGGGACAGAAAAACATTCAGTACTTC. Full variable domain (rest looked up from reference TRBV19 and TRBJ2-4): DGGITQSPKYLFRKEGQNVTLSCEQNLNHDAMYWYRQDPGQGLRLIYYSQIVNDFQKGDIAEGYSVSREKKESFPLTVTSAQKNPTAFYLCASSSHSVGQKNIQYFGAGTRLSVL.

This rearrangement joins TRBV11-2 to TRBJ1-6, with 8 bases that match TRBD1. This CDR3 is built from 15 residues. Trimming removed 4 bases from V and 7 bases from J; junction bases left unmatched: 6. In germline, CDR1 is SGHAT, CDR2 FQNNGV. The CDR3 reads CASSSGQGRNSPLHF. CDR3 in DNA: TGTGCCAGCAGCTCTGGACAGGGCAGAAATTCACCCCTCCACTTT. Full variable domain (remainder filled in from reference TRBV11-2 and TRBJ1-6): EAGVAQSPRYKIIEKRQSVAFWCNPISGHATLYWYQQILGQGPKLLIQFQNNGVVDDSQLPKDRFSAERLKGVDSTLKIQPAKLEDSAVYLCASSSGQGRNSPLHFGNGTRLTVT.

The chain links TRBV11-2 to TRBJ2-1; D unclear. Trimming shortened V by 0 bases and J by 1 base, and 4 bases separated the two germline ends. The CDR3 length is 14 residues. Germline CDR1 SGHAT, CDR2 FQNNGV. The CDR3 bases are TGTGCCAGCAGCTTAGATTCTTCCTACAATGAGCAGTTCTTC. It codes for CASSLDSSYNEQFF.

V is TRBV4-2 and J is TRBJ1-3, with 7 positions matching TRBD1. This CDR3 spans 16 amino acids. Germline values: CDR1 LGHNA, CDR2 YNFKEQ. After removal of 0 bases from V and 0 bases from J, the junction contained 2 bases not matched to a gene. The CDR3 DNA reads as TGTGCCAGCAGCCAAGAGACAGGGTCCTCTGGAAACACCATATATTTT. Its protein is CASSQETGSSGNTIYF.

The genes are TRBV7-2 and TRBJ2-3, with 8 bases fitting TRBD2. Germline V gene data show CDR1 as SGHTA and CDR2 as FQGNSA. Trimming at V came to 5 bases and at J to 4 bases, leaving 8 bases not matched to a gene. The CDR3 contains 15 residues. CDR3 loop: CASSPAGGGADTQYF. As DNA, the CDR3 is TGTGCCAGCAGCCCGGCGGGGGGCGGCGCAGATACGCAGTATTTT.

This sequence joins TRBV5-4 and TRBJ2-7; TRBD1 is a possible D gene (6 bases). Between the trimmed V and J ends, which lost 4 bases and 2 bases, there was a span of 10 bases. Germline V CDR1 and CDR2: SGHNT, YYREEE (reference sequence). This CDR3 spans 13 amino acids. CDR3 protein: CASSDPGAYEQYF. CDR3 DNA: TGTGCCAGCAGCGACCCAGGGGCCTACGAGCAGTACTTC.

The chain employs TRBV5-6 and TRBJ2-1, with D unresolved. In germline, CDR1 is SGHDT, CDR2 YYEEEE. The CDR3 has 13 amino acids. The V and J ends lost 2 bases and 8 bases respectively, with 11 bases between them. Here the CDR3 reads CASSLRVADEQFF. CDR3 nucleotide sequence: TGTGCCAGCAGCTTACGGGTTGCTGATGAGCAGTTCTTC.

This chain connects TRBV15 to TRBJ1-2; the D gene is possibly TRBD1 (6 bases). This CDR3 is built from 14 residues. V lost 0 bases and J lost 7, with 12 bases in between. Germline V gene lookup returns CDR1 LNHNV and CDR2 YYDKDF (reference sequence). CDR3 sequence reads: CATSRERQEPGYTF. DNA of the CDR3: TGTGCCACCAGCAGAGAACGACAGGAGCCTGGCTACACCTTC.

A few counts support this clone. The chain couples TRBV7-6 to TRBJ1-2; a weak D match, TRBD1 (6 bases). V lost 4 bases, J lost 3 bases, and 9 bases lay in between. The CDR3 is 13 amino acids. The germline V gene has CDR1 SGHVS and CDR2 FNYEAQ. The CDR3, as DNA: TGTGCCAGCAGCTCAACAGGGTACTATGGCTACACCTTC. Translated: CASSSTGYYGYTF. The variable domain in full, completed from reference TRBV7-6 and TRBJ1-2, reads GAGVSQSPRYKVTKRGQDVALRCDPISGHVSLYWYRQALGQGPEFLTYFNYEAQQDKSGLPNDRFSAERPEGSISTLTIQRTEQRDSAMYRCASSSTGYYGYTFGSGTRLTVV.

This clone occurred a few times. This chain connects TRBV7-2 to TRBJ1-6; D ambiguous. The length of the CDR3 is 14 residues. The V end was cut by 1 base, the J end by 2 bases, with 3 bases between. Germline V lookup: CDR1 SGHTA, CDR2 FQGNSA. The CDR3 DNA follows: TGTGCCAGCAGCTTAGGAGCCTATAATTCACCCCTCCACTTT. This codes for CASSLGAYNSPLHF.

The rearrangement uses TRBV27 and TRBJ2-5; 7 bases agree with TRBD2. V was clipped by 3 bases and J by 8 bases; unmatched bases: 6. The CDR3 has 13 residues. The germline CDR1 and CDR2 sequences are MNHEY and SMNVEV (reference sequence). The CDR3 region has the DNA TGTGCCAGCAGTTTTCGGGGGGTTGGTACCCAGTACTTC. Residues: CASSFRGVGTQYF.

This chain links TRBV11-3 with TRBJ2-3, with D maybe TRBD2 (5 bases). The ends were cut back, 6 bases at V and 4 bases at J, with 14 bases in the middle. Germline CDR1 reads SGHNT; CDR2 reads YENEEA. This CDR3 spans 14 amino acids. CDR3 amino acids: CASSAREGADTQYF. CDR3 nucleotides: TGTGCCAGCAGTGCTCGAGAGGGTGCAGATACGCAGTATTTT.

For the CDR3, the DNA is TGTGCCAGCAGCTTACCCCGCCGACTAGCGGGCTACGAGCAGTACTTC. This translates into CASSLPRRLAGYEQYF. The gene calls are TRBV7-8 and TRBJ2-7; 10 bases agree with TRBD2. This CDR3 has 16 residues. CDR1 is SGHVS and CDR2 is FQNEAQ in the germline V gene. V gave up 2 bases and J gave up 3 bases; unmatched junction bases: 7.

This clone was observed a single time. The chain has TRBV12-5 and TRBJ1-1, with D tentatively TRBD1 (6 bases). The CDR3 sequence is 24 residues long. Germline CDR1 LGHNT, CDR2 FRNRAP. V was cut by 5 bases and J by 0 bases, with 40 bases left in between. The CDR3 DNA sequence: TGTGCTAGTGGTCAATCTAGTGGTTTGCGTGGAGAAGATCAGGGGCTTCGGTTGAACACTGAAGCTTTCTTT. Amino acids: CASGQSSGLRGEDQGLRLNTEAFF.

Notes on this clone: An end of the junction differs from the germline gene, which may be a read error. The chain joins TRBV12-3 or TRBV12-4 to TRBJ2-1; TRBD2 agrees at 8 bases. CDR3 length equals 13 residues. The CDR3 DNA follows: TGTGTCAGCAGTTTCGGGGGGGCCAATGAGCAGTTCTTC. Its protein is CVSSFGGANEQFF.

The CDR3 sequence is CATRPGQVNNEQFF. The CDR3 DNA sequence: TGTGCCACCAGGCCGGGACAGGTAAACAATGAGCAGTTCTTC. The V gene is TRBV19, the J gene TRBJ2-1; TRBD1 aligns across 8 bases. CDR1 and CDR2 from the germline V gene are LNHDA and SQIVND (reference sequence). V shed 10 bases and J 5 bases; nucleotides not matched to a gene: 10. This CDR3 is 14 amino acids long.

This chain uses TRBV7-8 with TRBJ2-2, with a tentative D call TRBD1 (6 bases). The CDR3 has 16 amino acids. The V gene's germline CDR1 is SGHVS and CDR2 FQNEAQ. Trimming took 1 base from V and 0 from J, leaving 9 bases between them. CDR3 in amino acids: CASSLGRTANTGELFF. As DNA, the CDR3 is TGTGCCAGCAGCTTAGGAAGGACAGCGAACACCGGGGAGCTGTTTTTT.

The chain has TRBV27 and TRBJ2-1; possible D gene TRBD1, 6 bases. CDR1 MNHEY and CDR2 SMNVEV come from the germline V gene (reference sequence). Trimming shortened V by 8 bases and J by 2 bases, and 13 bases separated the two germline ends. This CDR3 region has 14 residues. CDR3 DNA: TGTGCCAGCGCCCGAGGGGGTACCTACAATGAGCAGTTCTTC. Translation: CASARGGTYNEQFF.

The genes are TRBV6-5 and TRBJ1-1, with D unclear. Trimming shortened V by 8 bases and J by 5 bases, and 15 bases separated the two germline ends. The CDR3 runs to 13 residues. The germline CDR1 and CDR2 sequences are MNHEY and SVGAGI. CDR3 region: CASRRERETEAFF. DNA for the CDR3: TGTGCCAGCCGTCGAGAACGGGAGACTGAAGCTTTCTTT.

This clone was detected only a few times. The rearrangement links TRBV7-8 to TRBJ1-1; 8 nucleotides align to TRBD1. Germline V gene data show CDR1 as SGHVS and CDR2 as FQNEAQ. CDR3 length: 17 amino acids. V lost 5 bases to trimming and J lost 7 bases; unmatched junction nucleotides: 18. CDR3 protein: CASSLPIGQGDSLEAFF. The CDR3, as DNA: TGTGCCAGCAGCCTACCCATTGGACAGGGCGATTCCCTTGAAGCTTTCTTT.

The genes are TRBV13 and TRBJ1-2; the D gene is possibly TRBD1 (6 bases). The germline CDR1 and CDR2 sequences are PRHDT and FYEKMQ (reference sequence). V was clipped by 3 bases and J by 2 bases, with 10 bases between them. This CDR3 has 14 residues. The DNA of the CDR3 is TGTGCCAGCAGCTTCCGTGGACAGAACTATGGCTACACCTTC. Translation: CASSFRGQNYGYTF.

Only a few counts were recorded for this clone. In nucleotides, the CDR3 is TGTGCCAGCGGGAGACAGGGGCTTACTGGAAACACCATATATTTT. As protein: CASGRQGLTGNTIYF. This chain connects TRBV28 to TRBJ1-3; 8 positions agree with TRBD1. Germline V gene lookup returns CDR1 MDHEN and CDR2 SYDVKM. J was trimmed by 2 bases and V by 8 bases; bases with no gene match: 8. The CDR3 is 15 residues long.

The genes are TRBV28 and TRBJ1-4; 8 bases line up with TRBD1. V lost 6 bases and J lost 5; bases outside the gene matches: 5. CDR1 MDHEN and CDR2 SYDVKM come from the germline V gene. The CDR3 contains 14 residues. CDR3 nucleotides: TGTGCCAGCAGCCCGGGACAGGAGAATGAAAAACTGTTTTTT. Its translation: CASSPGQENEKLFF.

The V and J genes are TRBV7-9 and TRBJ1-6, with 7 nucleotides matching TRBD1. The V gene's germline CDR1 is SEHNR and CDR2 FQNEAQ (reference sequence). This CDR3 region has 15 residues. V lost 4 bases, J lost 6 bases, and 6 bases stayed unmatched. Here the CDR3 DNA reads TGTGCCAGCAGCTCACCGGGACAGCCTAATTCACCCCTCCACTTT. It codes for CASSSPGQPNSPLHF.